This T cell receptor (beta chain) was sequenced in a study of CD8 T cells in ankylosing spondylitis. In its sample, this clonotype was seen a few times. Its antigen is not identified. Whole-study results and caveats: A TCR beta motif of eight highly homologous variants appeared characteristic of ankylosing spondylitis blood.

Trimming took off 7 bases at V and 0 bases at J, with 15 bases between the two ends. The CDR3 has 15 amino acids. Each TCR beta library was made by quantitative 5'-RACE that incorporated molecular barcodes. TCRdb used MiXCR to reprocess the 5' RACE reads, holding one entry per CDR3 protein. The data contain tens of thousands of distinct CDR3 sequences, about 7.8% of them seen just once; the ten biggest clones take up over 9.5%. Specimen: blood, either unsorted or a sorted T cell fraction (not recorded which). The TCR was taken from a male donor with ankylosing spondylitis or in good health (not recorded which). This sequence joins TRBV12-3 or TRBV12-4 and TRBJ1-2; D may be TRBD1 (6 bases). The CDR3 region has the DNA TGTGCCAGCAACCGCGGGGGGCCCCCTAACTATGGCTACACCTTC. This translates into CASNRGGPPNYGYTF.